This TCR beta chain was observed in a study of control samples from healthy donors and cancer patients. Germline loops: CDR1 MDHEN, CDR2 SYDVKM. The length of the CDR3 is 14 residues. V lost 6 bases, J lost 6 bases, and 9 bases stayed unmatched. The assay was immunoSEQ multiplex PCR, and TCRdb's table has in-frame clones only and misses some. The sample holds 65,000 to 100,000 clones, 70% to 90% seen once. The sequenced material came from blood. V gene TRBV28 combines with J gene TRBJ2-3; 7 bases align to TRBD1. The source of this sequence is a man in his fifties or sixties in good health. CDR3 nucleotide sequence: TGTGCCAGCAGCCCTCGAGGGGGCGTGGATACGCAGTATTTT. This translates into CASSPRGGVDTQYF.